The 14 T cell receptor beta chains given below trace back to one sample, sequenced in a study of identical twins (TCRdb year 2016). Libraries were made using 5' RACE. TCRdb names Illumina HiSeq 2000 as the instrument used. TCRdb trimmed public reads at Q25 via fastp, called clones via MiXCR and kept in-frame beta chains. Rows with a matching CDR3 protein are joined into one entry that keeps the most common DNA and genes. The sample table records 550,000 to 800,000 distinct CDR3 sequences; roughly 7.1% of these occur just once. Roughly 1.6% of the sample comes from the top ten. The sample also formed part of further work on yellow fever vaccine responses in identical twins.

Sequencing was carried out using PBMCs. These receptor sequences come from a woman between 18 and 29 years old in good health.

This clonotype was picked up a small number of times. V and J are TRBV29-1 and TRBJ2-7; maybe TRBD2 (6 bases). This CDR3 spans 13 amino acids. V was shortened by 8 bases and J by 4 bases, with 18 bases between the two germline ends. From germline, CDR1 is SQVTM and CDR2 ANQGSEA. CDR3 coding DNA: TGCAGCTCTCACGCCGGGGGAGAATACGAGCAGTACTTC. It yields the protein CSSHAGGEYEQYF.

The rearrangement joins TRBV2 to TRBJ1-6; no reliable D call. V was cut by 3 bases and J by 6 bases, with 6 bases left in between. Germline CDR1 and CDR2: SNHLY and FYNNEI. CDR3 length equals 13 residues. The CDR3 loop is CASSEAGNSPLHF. The CDR3 coding sequence is TGTGCCAGCAGTGAGGCGGGTAATTCACCCCTCCACTTT.

This chain joins TRBV10-1 and TRBJ2-1; TRBD2 is a possible D gene (6 bases). The V end was cut by 5 bases, the J end by 10 bases, with 12 bases between. The CDR3 is 12 residues long. Germline values: CDR1 WNHNN, CDR2 SYGVQD (reference sequence). The CDR3 loop is CASSRTNLEQFF. CDR3 nucleotide sequence: TGCGCCAGCAGTCGGACTAACCTGGAGCAGTTCTTC.

The chain has TRBV28 and TRBJ2-7; 7 nucleotides match TRBD1. Germline CDR1 reads MDHEN; CDR2 reads SYDVKM. With V trimmed by 5 bases and J by 1 base, 8 bases remained unmatched. This CDR3 is built from 15 residues. DNA for the CDR3: TGTGCCAGCAGTCCCCCCGTGACAGGGTCCTACGAGCAGTACTTC. This translates into CASSPPVTGSYEQYF.

The chain combines TRBV6-1 with TRBJ2-2, with D hard to call. Trimming shortened V by 4 bases and J by 10 bases, and 10 bases separated the two germline ends. Germline loops: CDR1 MNHNS, CDR2 SASEGT. The CDR3 has 12 residues. CDR3 nucleotides: TGTGCCAGCAGTGGCTCTAGAGAGGAGCTGTTTTTT. It specifies CASSGSREELFF.

This clonotype was detected only a few times. The J gene is TRBJ2-2, the V gene TRBV7-3; TRBD1 or TRBD2 may be the D gene (5 bases each). This CDR3 is 15 amino acids long. CDR1 and CDR2 (germline): SGHTA, FQGTGA. V was trimmed by 6 bases and J by 3 bases, leaving 14 bases between them. The CDR3 loop is CASRPGRGDTGELFF. CDR3 sequence (DNA): TGTGCCAGCAGACCAGGGAGAGGCGACACCGGGGAGCTGTTTTTT.

In its sample, this clonotype was seen many times. The chain uses TRBV12-3 or TRBV12-4 and TRBJ2-1; 9 nucleotides agree with TRBD1. The CDR3 sequence is 14 residues long. The junction had 4 bases not matched to a gene; V was cut back by 6 bases and J by 4 bases. The CDR3 DNA follows: TGTGCCAGCAGAGGACAGGGGCCGTACAATGAGCAGTTCTTC. Its protein product is CASRGQGPYNEQFF.

This clonotype was counted many times. The chain has TRBV4-2 and TRBJ2-3; 8 bases map to TRBD1. Unmatched junction bases numbered 4, after V lost 3 bases and J lost 2 bases. This CDR3 region has 15 residues. Germline assignment: CDR1 LGHNA and CDR2 YNFKEQ. Here the CDR3 DNA reads TGTGCCAGCAGCCATGACAGGGGCCTCACAGATACGCAGTATTTT. Residues: CASSHDRGLTDTQYF.

This clonotype was found a few times. The chain uses TRBV12-3 or TRBV12-4 and TRBJ1-1; the D is unclear. V gave up 5 bases and J gave up 2 bases, with 15 bases separating them. The CDR3 is 15 residues long. CDR3 sequence (DNA): TGTGCCAGCAGTCGGACGGCGCCCCCTAACACTGAAGCTTTCTTT. Protein: CASSRTAPPNTEAFF.

This clonotype was seen a handful of times. The rearrangement joins TRBV29-1 to TRBJ1-1, with a possible D match to TRBD1 (5 bases). V dropped 1 base and J dropped 3 bases, with 9 bases sitting between them. This CDR3 region has 13 residues. Germline loops: CDR1 SQVTM, CDR2 ANQGSEA. The CDR3 nucleotides read TGCAGCGTTGAAGGGGGGATTTACACTGAAGCTTTCTTT. This codes for CSVEGGIYTEAFF.

V usage is TRBV18 and J usage is TRBJ1-2, with 8 bases lining up with TRBD1. The junction had 4 bases not matched to a gene; V was cut back by 3 bases and J by 4 bases. Germline CDR1 is KGHSH and CDR2 is LQKENI. This CDR3 spans 14 amino acids. The CDR3 protein is CASSPGQEVYGYTF. Here the CDR3 DNA reads TGTGCCAGCTCACCGGGACAGGAGGTCTATGGCTACACCTTC.

In its sample, this clonotype was seen a few times. The V and J genes are TRBV5-1 and TRBJ2-7; 13 nucleotides agree with TRBD2. Unmatched junction bases numbered 5, after V lost 2 bases and J lost 0 bases. CDR1 SGHRS and CDR2 YFSETQ come from the germline V gene. This CDR3 spans 17 amino acids. The CDR3: CASSFGLAGESSYEQYF. For the CDR3, the DNA is TGCGCCAGCAGCTTCGGACTAGCGGGAGAGAGCTCCTACGAGCAGTACTTC.

The V and J genes are TRBV7-8 and TRBJ1-2, with 9 bases that match TRBD1. The junction had 8 bases not matched to a gene; V was cut back by 5 bases and J by 4 bases. The length of the CDR3 is 15 residues. Per germline, CDR1 SGHVS and CDR2 FQNEAQ. The DNA for the CDR3 is TGTGCCAGCAGCCCGGGACAGGGCATCGTCTATGGCTACACCTTC. Protein product: CASSPGQGIVYGYTF.

This clonotype came up many times. The chain employs TRBV12-3 or TRBV12-4 and TRBJ1-6, with a weak D call TRBD1 (5 bases). Trimming pared 7 bases from V and 10 bases from J, leaving 11 bases between. The CDR3 extends over 12 amino acids. Here the CDR3 reads CASKVGASPLHF. Here the CDR3 DNA reads TGTGCCAGCAAGGTCGGGGCATCACCCCTCCACTTT.